A selection of T cell receptor beta chains follows, all from one sample in a study of T cell responses to AZD1222 COVID-19 vaccine. The table came from immunoSEQ multiplex PCR; TCRdb's copy has only in-frame clones and leaves some out. The profile shows fewer than 55,000 clones, about 92% of them singletons. Source: peripheral blood, taken 28 days after the second AZD1222 dose. These TCRs come from an adult who received the AZD1222 COVID-19 vaccine. Both conserved end residues are part of each CDR3. The order of the fields is D gene, V gene, CDR3 protein. The D gene is left open where the match is weak.

- TRBV19 CASSVPGTAYGYTF
- TRBV9 CASSAPSGMGYNSPLHF
- TRBV5-5 CASSLPTGSGYTF
TRBD1 TRBV5-1 CASSLGGTAIYEQYF
- TRBV7-2 CASSLGDLGNTIYF
- TRBV15 CATSRPTNREKLFF
- TRBV28 CAIADSYGYTF
TRBD1 TRBV27 CASSSRSVEGAKVVPEAFF
TRBD1 TRBV30 CAWTLSGTGYGYTF
TRBD1 TRBV5-1 CASSLAGTVSLAPNGYTF
- TRBV7-6 CASSSVGGVDAEAFF
TRBD2 TRBV2 CASSVAGMNTGELFF
TRBD1 TRBV27 CASSTGQGVANTEAFF
- TRBV27 CASPYIRYRVNSPLHF
TRBD1 TRBV5-1 CASTGTDSYEQYF
- TRBV7-8 CASSLAARRNTGELFF
TRBD1 TRBV6-5 CASNSQGQGYGYTF
TRBD1 TRBV19 CASSMLGTGTWEQYF
- TRBV12-3/TRBV12-4 CASRKQGLRGYTF
- TRBV25-1 CASSERGNQPQHF
- TRBV27 CASSIGGGRNYGYTF
- TRBV7-6 CASSYRDTTSYEQYF
- TRBV14 CASSQDLDLGAFF
- TRBV6-5 CASRPRPSSGNTIYF
TRBD2 TRBV3-1/TRBV3-2 CASSRRLGSGEGNEQFF
TRBD2 TRBV3-1/TRBV3-2 CASSQEPSGGIKNIQYF
- TRBV12-3/TRBV12-4 CASSLLTNEQYF
- TRBV20-1 CSARPQETQYF
TRBD1 TRBV27 CASSFGRGRIIGGYTF
TRBD2 TRBV7-2 CASRLAGGNTGELFF
- TRBV12-3/TRBV12-4 CASTYTGPQHF
TRBD2 TRBV15 CATSRGGSGAYNEQFF
- TRBV5-6 CASSLLREGTEAFF
TRBD1 TRBV7-9 CASSSGTGTTLEYF
- TRBV7-2 CASSLAPSYGYTF
- TRBV5-6 CASSLGRVLGTEAFF
- TRBV5-5 CASSRPGGDHYGYTF
- TRBV4-2 CASRGGQPNTGELFF
TRBD1 TRBV7-2 CASSPDRGRGEKLFF
- TRBV19 CASTSMPGVEAFF
TRBD1 TRBV6-5 CASRTGATGELFF
- TRBV6-2/TRBV6-3 CASSYSPRRMNTEAFF
TRBD1 TRBV6-5 CASNPTGYRHEQYF
TRBD1 TRBV7-2 CASSRDRMNSPLHF
TRBD1 TRBV5-4 CASSPGQNQETQYF
TRBD2 TRBV11-3 CASSPGGDTQYF
TRBD1 TRBV11-2 CASSSRTGQNSPLHF
TRBD2 TRBV11-2 CASSLAGGLDTQYF
- TRBV5-1 CASSWRGYEQYF
- TRBV7-2 CASSLVEAANTEAFF
- TRBV7-9 CASSPSGGDYGYTF
- TRBV7-2 CASSRGGEQFF
- TRBV6-5 CASRGGGPDTQYF
TRBD1 TRBV2 CASSVGRDRVHQPQHF
- TRBV5-4 CASSLGGPGTDTQYF
- TRBV12-5 CASGWRQTDTEAFF
- TRBV2 CASSGHIAREQYF
- TRBV5-1 CASSLTPATTNNEQFF
TRBD1 TRBV2 CASRADRGSNQPQHF